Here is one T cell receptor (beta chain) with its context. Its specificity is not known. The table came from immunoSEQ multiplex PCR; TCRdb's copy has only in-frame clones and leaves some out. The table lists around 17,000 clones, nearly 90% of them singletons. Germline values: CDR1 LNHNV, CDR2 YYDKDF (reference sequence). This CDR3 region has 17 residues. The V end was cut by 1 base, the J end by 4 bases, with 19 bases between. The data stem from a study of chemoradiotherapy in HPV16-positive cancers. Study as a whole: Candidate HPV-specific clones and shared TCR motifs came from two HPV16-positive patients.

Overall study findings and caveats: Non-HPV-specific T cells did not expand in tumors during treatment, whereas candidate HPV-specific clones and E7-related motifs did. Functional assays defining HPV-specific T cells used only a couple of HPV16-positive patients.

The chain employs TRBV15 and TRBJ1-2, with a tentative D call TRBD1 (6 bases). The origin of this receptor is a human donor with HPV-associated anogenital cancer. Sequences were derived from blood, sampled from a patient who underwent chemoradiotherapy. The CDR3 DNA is TGTGCCACCAGCAGAGGAGGTTCAGGGGCGATCAGCTATGGCTACACCTTC. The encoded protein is CATSRGGSGAISYGYTF.